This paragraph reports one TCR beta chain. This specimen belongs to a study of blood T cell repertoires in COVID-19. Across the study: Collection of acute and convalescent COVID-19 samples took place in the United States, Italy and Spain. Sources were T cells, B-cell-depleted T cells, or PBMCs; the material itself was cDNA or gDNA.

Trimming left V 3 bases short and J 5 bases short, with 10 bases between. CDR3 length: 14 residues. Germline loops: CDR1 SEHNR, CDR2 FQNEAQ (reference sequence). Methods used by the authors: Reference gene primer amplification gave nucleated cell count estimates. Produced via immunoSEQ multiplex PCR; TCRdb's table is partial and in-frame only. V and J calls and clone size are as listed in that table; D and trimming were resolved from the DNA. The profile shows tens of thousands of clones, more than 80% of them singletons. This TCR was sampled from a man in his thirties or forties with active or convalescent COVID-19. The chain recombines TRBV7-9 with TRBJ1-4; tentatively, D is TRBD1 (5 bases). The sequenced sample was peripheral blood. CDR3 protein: CASSFRQGNEKLFF. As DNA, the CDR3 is TGTGCCAGCAGCTTCCGCCAGGGCAATGAAAAACTGTTTTTT.